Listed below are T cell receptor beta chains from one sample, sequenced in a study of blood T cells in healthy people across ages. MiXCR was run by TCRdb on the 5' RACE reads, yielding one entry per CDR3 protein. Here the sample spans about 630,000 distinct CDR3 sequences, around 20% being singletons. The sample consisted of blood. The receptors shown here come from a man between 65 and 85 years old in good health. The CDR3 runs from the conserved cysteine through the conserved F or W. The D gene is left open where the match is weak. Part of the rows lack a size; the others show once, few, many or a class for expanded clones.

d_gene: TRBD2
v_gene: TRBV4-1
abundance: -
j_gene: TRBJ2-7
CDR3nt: TGCGCCAGCAGCCAAGATTGGGCGGGAGGGTCTAACGAGCAGTACTTC
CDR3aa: CASSQDWAGGSNEQYF

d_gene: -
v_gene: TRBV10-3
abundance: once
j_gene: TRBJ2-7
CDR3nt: TGTGCCGTCAGTGGAGGCGGATCCAACGAGCAGTACTTC
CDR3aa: CAVSGGGSNEQYF

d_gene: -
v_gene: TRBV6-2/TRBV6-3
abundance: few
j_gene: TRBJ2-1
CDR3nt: TGTGCCAGCAGGGGGACGGGGAGCTCCTACAATGAGCAGTTCTTC
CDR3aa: CASRGTGSSYNEQFF

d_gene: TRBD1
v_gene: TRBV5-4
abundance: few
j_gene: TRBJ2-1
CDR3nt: TGTGCCAGCAGCTTGGCCGGGACAGGGGGCGGCGATGAGCAGTTCTTC
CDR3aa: CASSLAGTGGGDEQFF

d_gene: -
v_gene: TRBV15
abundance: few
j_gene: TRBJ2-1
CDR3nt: TGTGCCACCAGCAGAGCAGCGAAGGATGAGCAGTTCTTC
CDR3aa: CATSRAAKDEQFF

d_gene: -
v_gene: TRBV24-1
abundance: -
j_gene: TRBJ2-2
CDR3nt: TGTGCCACCAGTGATTCAATCGGGGAGCTGTTTTTT
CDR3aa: CATSDSIGELFF

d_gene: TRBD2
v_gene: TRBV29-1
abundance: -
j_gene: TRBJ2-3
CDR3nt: TGCAGCGTCAGGACTAGCGGGACAGATACGCAGTATTTT
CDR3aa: CSVRTSGTDTQYF

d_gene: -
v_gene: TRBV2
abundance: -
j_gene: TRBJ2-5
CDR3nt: TGTGCCAGCACAGACCAGGGATCGGGTGAGACCCAGTACTTC
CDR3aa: CASTDQGSGETQYF

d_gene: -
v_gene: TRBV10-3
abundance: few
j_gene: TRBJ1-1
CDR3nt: TGTGCCATCAGCCGAGGGGAGCCTGAAGCTTTCTTT
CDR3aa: CAISRGEPEAFF

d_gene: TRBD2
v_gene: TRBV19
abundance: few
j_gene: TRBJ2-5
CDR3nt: TGTGCCAGTAGTATGGGACTAGCGGGAGAGACCCAGTACTTC
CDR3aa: CASSMGLAGETQYF

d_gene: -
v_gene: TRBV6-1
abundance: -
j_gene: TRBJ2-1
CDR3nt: TGTGCCAGCAGTGAACCGTCCCTCTACAATGAGCAGTTCTTC
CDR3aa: CASSEPSLYNEQFF

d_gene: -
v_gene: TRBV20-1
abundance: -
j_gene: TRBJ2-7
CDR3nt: TGCAGTGCTCCGGACAATTACGAGCAGTACTTC
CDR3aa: CSAPDNYEQYF

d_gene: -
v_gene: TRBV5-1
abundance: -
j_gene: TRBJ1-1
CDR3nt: TGCGCCAGCAGCTTGGCCGGTCAGGGCGTGACTGAAGCTTTCTTT
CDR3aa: CASSLAGQGVTEAFF

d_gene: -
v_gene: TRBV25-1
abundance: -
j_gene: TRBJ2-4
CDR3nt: TGTGCCAGCAGTAAGGGGCTAGCCAAAAACATTCAGTACTTC
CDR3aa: CASSKGLAKNIQYF

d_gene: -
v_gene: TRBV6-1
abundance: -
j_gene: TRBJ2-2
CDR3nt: TGTGCCAGCAGTGAAGACTGGGAGACGAACACCGGGGAGCTGTTTTTT
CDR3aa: CASSEDWETNTGELFF

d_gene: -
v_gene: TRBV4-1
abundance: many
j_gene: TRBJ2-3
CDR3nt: TGCGCCAGCAGCCAAGGGGTAACGTATAGCACAGATACGCAGTATTTT
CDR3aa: CASSQGVTYSTDTQYF

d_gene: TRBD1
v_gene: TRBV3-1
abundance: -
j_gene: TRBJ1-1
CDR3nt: TGTGCCAGCAGCCAAGAACGCCAGGGGGACACTGAAGCTTTCTTT
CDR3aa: CASSQERQGDTEAFF

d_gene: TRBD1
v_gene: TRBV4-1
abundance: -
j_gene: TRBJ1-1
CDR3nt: TGCGCCAGCAGCCAAGATGGGGACAGGGGGTGGTCAGCTTTCTTT
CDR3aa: CASSQDGDRGWSAFF

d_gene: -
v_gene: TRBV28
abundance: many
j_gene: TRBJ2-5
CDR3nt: TGTGCCAGCAGTCTAAGGGGACTGCAGAAGGGGACCCAGTACTTC
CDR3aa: CASSLRGLQKGTQYF

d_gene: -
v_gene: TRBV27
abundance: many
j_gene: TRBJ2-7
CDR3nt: TGTGCCAGCAGTTTAAGACACGTAATCTACGAGCAGTACTTC
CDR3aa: CASSLRHVIYEQYF

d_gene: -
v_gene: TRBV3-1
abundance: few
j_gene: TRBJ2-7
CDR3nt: TGTGCCAGCAGCCAATATCGGGAGTACGAGCAGTACTTC
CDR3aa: CASSQYREYEQYF

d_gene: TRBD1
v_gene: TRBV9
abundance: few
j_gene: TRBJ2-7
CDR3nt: TGTGCCAGCAGCGCAGGACAGGGGGCGGACGAGCAGTACTTC
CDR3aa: CASSAGQGADEQYF

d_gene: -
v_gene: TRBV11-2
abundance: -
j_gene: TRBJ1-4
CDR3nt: TGTGCCAGCAGCTTAGATCACTGGGGCGAAACTCCTGAAAAACTGTTTTTT
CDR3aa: CASSLDHWGETPEKLFF

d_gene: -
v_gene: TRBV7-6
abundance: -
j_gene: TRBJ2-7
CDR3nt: TGTGCCAGCAGCTTAGAGGGCGGGACTTTCTACGAGCAGTACTTC
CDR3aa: CASSLEGGTFYEQYF

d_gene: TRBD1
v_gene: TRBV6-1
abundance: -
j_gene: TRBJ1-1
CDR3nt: TGTGCCAGCCGCTTGACAGGGAACCGACCCTGGGTGAACACTGAAGCTTTCTTT
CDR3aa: CASRLTGNRPWVNTEAFF

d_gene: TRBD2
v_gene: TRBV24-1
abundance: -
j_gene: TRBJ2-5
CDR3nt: TGTGCCGCCAGTGTGGCTAGCGGACCCCAAGAGACCCAGTACTTC
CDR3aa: CAASVASGPQETQYF

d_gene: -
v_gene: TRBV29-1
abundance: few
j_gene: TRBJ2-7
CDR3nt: TGCAGCGTTACAGGGGCGGGAGCCTACGAGCAGTACTTC
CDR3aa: CSVTGAGAYEQYF

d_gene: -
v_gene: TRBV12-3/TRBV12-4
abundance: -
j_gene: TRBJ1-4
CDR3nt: TGTGCCAGCAGTTCAGGGTTACGTGCAACTAATGAAAAACTGTTTTTT
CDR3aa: CASSSGLRATNEKLFF

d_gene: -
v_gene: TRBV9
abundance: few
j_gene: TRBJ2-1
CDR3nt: TGTGCCAGCAGCGTAGCCATGGAGCAGTTCTTC
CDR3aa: CASSVAMEQFF

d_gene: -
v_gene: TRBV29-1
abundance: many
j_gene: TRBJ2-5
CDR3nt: TGCAGCGTTGAACTGGAGACCCAGTACTTC
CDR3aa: CSVELETQYF

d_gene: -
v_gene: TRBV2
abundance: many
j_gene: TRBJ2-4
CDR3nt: TGTGCCAGCAGTGAAGGGGGCATTCTAGCCAAAAACATTCAGTACTTC
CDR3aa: CASSEGGILAKNIQYF

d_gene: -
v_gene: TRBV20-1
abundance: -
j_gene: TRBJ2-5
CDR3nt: TGCAGTGCTAGAGTTCACTATCAAGAGACCCAGTACTTC
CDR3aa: CSARVHYQETQYF

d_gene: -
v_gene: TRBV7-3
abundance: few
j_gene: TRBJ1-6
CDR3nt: TGTGCCAGCAGCGCGCGGGGATCGAATTCACCCCTCCACTTT
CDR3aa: CASSARGSNSPLHF

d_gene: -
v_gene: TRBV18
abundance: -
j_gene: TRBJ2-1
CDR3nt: TGTGCCAGCTCACCGGCAGGGGGGAACTACAATGAGCAGTTCTTC
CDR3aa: CASSPAGGNYNEQFF

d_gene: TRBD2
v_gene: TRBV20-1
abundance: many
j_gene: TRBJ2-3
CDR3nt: TGCAGTGCTAGTCGGGGCGGTCGGGACTACCCTCCTTCTACGCAGTATTTT
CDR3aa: CSASRGGRDYPPSTQYF

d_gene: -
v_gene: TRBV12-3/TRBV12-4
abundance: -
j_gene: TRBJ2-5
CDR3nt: TGTGCCAGCAGTCTGGGACCCGGGTTTCTTCACTTC
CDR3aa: CASSLGPGFLHF

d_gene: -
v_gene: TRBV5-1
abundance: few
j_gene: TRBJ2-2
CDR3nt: TGCGCCAGCAGCTTGGATGGCAGGGGCGCCGGGGAGCTGTTTTTT
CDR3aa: CASSLDGRGAGELFF

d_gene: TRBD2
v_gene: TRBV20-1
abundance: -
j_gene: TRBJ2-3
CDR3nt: TGCAGTGCTGGAATAGGGACTAGCACCCTTCCGCAGTATTTT
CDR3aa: CSAGIGTSTLPQYF

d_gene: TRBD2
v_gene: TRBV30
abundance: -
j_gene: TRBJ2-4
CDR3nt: TGTGCCTGGACCCCGTGGGAGGGGGCCAAAAACATTCAGTACTTC
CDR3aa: CAWTPWEGAKNIQYF

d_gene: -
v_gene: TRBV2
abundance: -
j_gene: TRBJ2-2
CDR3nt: TGTGCCAGCAGTGCGGGGGTAGGCGGGGAGCTGTTTTTT
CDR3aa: CASSAGVGGELFF

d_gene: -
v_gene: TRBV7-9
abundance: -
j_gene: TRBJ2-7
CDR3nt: TGTGCCAGCAGCTTATCGGCAGGGGACTACGAGCAGTACTTC
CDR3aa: CASSLSAGDYEQYF

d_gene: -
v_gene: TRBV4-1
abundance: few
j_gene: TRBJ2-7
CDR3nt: TGCGCCAGCAGCCAATTGCGACAGGAAAGCCCCTACGAGCAGTACTTC
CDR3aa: CASSQLRQESPYEQYF

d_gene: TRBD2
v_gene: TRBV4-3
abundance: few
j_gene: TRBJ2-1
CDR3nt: TGCGCCAGCAGCCAAGGGCGGGAGTCGTACAATGAGCAGTTCTTC
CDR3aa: CASSQGRESYNEQFF

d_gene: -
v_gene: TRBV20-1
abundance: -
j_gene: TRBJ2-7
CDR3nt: TGCAGTGCTAGAGAGTTGAGCTACGAGCAGTACTTC
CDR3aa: CSARELSYEQYF

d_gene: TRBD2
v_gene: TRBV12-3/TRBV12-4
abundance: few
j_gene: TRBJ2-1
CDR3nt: TGTGCCAGCAGTTGGGGACTAGCGGGACTCGACAATGAGCAGTTCTTC
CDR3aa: CASSWGLAGLDNEQFF

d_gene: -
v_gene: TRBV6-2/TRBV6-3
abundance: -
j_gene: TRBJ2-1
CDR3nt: TGTGCCAGCAGTAAAACCCTTTCGGTGAGCTCCTACAATGAGCAGTTCTTC
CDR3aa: CASSKTLSVSSYNEQFF

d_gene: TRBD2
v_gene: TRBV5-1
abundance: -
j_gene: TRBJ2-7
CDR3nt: TGCGCCAGCAGCTCCTTACTAGCGGGAGCGGGCGAGCAGTACTTC
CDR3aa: CASSSLLAGAGEQYF